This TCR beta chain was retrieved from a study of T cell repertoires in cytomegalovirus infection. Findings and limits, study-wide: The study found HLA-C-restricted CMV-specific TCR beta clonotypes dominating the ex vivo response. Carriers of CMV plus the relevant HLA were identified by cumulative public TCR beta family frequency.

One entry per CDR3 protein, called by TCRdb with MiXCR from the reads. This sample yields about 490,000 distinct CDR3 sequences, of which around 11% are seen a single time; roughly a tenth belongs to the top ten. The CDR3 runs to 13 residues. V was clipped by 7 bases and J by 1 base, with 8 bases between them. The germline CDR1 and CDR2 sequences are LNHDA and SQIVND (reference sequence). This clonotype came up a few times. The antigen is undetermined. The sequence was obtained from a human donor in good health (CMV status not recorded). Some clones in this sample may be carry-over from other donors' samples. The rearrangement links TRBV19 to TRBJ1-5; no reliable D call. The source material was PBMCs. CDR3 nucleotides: TGTGCCAGTACCGCCTGGAGCAATCAGCCCCAGCATTTT. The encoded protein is CASTAWSNQPQHF.